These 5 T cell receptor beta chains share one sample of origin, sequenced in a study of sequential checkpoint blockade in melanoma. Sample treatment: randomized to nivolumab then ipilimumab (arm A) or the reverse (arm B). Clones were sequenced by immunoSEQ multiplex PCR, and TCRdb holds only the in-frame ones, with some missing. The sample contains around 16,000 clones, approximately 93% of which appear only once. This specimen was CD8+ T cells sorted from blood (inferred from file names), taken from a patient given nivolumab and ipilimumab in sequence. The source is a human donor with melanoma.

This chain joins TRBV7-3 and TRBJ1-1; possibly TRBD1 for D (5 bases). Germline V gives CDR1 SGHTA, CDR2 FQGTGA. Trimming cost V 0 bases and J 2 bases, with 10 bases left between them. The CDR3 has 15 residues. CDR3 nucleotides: TGTGCCAGCAGCTTAACAGGGGCCGGAAACACTGAAGCTTTCTTT. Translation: CASSLTGAGNTEAFF.

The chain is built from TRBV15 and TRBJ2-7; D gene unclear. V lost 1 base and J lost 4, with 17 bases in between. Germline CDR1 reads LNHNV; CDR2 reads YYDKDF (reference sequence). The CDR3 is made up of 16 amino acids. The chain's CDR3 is CATSRVPSAQLYEQYV. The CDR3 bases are TGTGCCACCAGCAGAGTCCCAAGCGCCCAATTGTACGAGCAGTACGTC.

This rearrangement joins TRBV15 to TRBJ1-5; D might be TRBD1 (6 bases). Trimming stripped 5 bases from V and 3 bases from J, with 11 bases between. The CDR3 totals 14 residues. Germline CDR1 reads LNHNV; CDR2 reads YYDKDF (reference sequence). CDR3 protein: CATSGRDNNQPQHF. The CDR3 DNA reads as TGTGCCACCAGCGGCCGGGACAACAATCAGCCCCAGCATTTT.

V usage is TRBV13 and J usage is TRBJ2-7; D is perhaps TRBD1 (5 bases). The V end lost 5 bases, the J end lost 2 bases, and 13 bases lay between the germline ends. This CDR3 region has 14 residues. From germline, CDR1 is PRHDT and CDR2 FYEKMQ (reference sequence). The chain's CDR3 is CASSPPDRAYEQYF. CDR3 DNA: TGTGCCAGCAGCCCCCCAGACAGAGCCTACGAGCAGTACTTC.

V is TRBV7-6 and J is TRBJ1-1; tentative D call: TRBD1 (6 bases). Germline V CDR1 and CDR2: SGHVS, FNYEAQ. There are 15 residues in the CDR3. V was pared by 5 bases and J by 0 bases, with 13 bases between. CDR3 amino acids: CASSPADSLNTEAFF. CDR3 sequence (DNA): TGTGCCAGCAGCCCGGCGGACAGTTTGAACACTGAAGCTTTCTTT.